These 8 T cell receptor beta chains originate from one sample sequenced in a study of control samples from healthy donors and cancer patients. Clones were sequenced by immunoSEQ multiplex PCR, and TCRdb holds only the in-frame ones, with some missing. The sample carries about 150,000 clones, approximately 94% recorded once. Material: blood. The receptors come from a man aged 35-49 years in good health.

This sequence joins TRBV9 and TRBJ1-4; possibly TRBD1 for D (5 bases). V was pared by 0 bases and J by 4 bases, with 10 bases between. Germline loops: CDR1 SGDLS, CDR2 YYNGEE. The CDR3 is 15 amino acids. CDR3 DNA: TGTGCCAGCAGCGTAGGGGGCAGGCTTAATGAAAAACTGTTTTTT. It codes for CASSVGGRLNEKLFF.

The rearrangement links TRBV7-8 to TRBJ1-1; 9 nucleotides align to TRBD1. The CDR3 totals 16 residues. The germline V gene encodes CDR1 SGHVS and CDR2 FQNEAQ. V lost 4 bases, J lost 4 bases, and 10 bases stayed unmatched. CDR3 residues: CASSSRQGGSGTEAFF. The CDR3 nucleotides are TGTGCCAGCAGCTCACGACAGGGGGGCTCGGGCACTGAAGCTTTCTTT.

The chain carries TRBV6-2 or TRBV6-3 and TRBJ2-3; D remains ambiguous. The CDR3 is made up of 17 amino acids. Deletions cut 2 bases from V and 2 bases from J, with 17 bases between. The germline V gene has CDR1 MNHEY and CDR2 SVGEGT. The chain's CDR3 is CASSYPPRLGYTDTQYF. The CDR3 DNA reads TGTGCCAGCAGTTACCCCCCCCGTTTAGGTTACACAGATACGCAGTATTTT.

This chain uses TRBV4-2 with TRBJ1-1, with 7 bases identical to TRBD1. Trimming removed 4 bases from V and 3 bases from J; junction bases left unmatched: 5. This CDR3 has 14 residues. From germline, CDR1 is LGHNA and CDR2 YNFKEQ. This CDR3 is CASSRTTGHTEAFF. The CDR3 DNA reads as TGTGCCAGCAGCCGAACGACAGGGCACACTGAAGCTTTCTTT.

The chain combines TRBV1 with TRBJ2-1; the D call in the table, TRBD2, was not verified against the DNA. TRBV1 is a known pseudogene. The CDR3 runs to 17 residues. The DNA of the CDR3 is TGCACCAGCAGCCAAGCGCTAGCGGGGGTCCCCTACAATGAGCAGTTCTTC. The encoded protein is CTSSQALAGVPYNEQFF.

The chain links TRBV7-8 to TRBJ2-1; 12 nucleotides agree with TRBD2. This CDR3 comprises 17 residues. CDR1 is SGHVS, CDR2 FQNEAQ, per germline. J gave up 0 bases and V 7 bases, and 7 bases lay outside the gene matches. CDR3 nucleotide sequence: TGTGCCAGCAACCCGGGACTAGCGGGTTCCTCCTACAATGAGCAGTTCTTC. As protein: CASNPGLAGSSYNEQFF.

This chain uses TRBV4-1 with TRBJ1-1; 7 positions agree with TRBD1. Losses at the gene ends were 2 bases for V and 5 bases for J; bases not matched to a gene: 5. Germline CDR1 MGHRA, CDR2 YSYEKL. The CDR3 runs to 14 residues. This CDR3 is CASSQSGTETEAFF. DNA for the CDR3: TGCGCCAGCAGCCAATCCGGGACAGAGACTGAAGCTTTCTTT.

A few counts support this clone. The genes are TRBV7-2 and TRBJ1-6, with no clear D. From germline, CDR1 is SGHTA and CDR2 FQGNSA. The CDR3 consists of 15 residues. V gave up 2 bases and J gave up 10 bases, with 15 bases separating them. In DNA form, the CDR3 reads TGTGCCAGCAGCTTAAGGGCGGCCGGGTCCTCACCCCTCCACTTT. This encodes CASSLRAAGSSPLHF.